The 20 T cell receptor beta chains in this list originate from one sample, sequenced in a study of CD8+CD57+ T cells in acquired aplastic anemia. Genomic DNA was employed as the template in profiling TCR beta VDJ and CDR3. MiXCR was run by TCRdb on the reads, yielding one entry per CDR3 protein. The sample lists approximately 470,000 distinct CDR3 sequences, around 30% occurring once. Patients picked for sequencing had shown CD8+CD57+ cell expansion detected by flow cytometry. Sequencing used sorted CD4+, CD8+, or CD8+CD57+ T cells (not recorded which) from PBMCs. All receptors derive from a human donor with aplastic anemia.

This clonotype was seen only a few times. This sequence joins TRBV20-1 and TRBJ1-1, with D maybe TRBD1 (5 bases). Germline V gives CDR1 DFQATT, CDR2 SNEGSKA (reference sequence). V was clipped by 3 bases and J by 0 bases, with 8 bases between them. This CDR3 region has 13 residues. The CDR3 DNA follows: TGCAGTGCTAGGGGACTCATGAACACTGAAGCTTTCTTT. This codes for CSARGLMNTEAFF.

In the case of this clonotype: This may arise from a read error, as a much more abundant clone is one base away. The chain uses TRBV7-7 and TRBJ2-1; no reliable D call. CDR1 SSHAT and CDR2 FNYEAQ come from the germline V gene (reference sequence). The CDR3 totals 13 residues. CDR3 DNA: TGTGCTAGCAGCCTGGCGCCTTTGTCGGAGCAGTTCTTC. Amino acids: CASSLAPLSEQFF. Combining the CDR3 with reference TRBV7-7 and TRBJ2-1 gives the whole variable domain GAGVSQSPRYKVTKRGQDVTLRCDPISSHATLYWYQQALGQGPEFLTYFNYEAQPDKSGLPSDRFSAERPEGSISTLTIQRTEQRDSAMYRCASSLAPLSEQFFGPGTRLTVL.

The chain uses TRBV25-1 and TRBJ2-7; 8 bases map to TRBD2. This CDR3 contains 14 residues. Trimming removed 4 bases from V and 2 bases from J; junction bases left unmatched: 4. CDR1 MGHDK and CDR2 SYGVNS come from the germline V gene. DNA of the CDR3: TGTGCCAGCAGTGGACTAGCGCCGCCCTACGAGCAGTACTTC. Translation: CASSGLAPPYEQYF.

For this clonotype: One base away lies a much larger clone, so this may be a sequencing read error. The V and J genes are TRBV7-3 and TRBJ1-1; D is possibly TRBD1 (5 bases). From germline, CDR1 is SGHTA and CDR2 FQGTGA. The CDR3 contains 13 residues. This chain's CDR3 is CASSSTANTEALF. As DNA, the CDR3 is TGTGCCAGCAGCTCGACAGCGAACACTGAAGCTCTCTTT.

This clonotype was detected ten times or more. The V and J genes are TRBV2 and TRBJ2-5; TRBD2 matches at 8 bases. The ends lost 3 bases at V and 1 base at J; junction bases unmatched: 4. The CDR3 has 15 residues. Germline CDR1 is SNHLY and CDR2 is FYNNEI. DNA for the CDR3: TGTGCCAGCAGTGACCCAGCGGGGGCCCAAGAGACCCAGTACTTC. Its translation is CASSDPAGAQETQYF. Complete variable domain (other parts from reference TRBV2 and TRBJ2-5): EPEVTQTPSHQVTQMGQEVILRCVPISNHLYFYWYRQILGQKVEFLVSFYNNEISEKSEIFDDQFSVERPDGSNFTLKIRSTKLEDSAMYFCASSDPAGAQETQYFGPGTRLLVL.

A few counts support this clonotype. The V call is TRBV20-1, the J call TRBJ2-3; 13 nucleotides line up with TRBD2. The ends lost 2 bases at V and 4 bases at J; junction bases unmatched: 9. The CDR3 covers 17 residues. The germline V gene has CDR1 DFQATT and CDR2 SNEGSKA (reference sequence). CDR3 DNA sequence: TGCAGTGCTAGATCGACTAGCGGGGGGTCGTTCGCAGATACGCAGTATTTT. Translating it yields CSARSTSGGSFADTQYF.

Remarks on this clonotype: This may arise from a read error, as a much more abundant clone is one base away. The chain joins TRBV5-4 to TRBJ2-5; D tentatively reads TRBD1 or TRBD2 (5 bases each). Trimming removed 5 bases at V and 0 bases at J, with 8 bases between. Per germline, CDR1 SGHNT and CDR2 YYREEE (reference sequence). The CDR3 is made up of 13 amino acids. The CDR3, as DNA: TGTGCCAGCAGGGGGACGGACCAAGAGACCCAGTACTTC. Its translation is CASRGTDQETQYF.

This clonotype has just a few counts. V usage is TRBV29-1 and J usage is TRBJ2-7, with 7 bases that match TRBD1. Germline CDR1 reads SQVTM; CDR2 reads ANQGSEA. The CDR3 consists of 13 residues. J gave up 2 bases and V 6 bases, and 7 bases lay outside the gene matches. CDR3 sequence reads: CSVSGQTTYEQYF. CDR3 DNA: TGCAGCGTGTCGGGACAGACCACCTACGAGCAGTACTTC.

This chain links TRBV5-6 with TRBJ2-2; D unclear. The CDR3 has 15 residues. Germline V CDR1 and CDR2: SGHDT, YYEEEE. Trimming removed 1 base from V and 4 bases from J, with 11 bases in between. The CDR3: CASSLNRLSTGELFF. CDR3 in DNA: TGTGCCAGCAGCTTGAATCGGCTGAGCACCGGGGAGCTGTTTTTT.

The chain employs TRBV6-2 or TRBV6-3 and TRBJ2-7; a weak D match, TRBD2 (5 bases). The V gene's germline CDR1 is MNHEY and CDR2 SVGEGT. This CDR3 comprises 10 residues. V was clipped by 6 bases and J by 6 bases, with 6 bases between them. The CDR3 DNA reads TGTGCCAGCAGGGCGGGCGAGCAGTACTTC. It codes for CASRAGEQYF.

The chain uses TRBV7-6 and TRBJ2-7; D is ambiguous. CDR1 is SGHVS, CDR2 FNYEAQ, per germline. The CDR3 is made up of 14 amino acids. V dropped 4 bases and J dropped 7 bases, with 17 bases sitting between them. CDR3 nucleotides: TGTGCCAGCAGCTCAGTAGGACCGAACGGGGAGCAGTACTTC. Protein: CASSSVGPNGEQYF.

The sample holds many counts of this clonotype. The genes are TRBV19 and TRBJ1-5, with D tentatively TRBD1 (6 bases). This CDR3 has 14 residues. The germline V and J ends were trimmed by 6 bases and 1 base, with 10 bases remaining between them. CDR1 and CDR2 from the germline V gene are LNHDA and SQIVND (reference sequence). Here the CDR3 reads CASRVGQSNQPQHF. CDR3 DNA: TGTGCCAGTAGGGTTGGACAGAGCAATCAGCCCCAGCATTTT. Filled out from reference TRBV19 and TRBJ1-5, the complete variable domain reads DGGITQSPKYLFRKEGQNVTLSCEQNLNHDAMYWYRQDPGQGLRLIYYSQIVNDFQKGDIAEGYSVSREKKESFPLTVTSAQKNPTAFYLCASRVGQSNQPQHFGDGTRLSIL.

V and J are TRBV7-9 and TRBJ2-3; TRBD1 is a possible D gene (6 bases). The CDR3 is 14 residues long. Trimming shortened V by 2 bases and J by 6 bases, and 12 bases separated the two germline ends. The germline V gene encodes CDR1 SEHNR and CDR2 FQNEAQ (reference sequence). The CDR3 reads CASSLLAGVDTQYF. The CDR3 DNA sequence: TGTGCCAGCAGCTTACTGGCAGGGGTGGATACGCAGTATTTT.

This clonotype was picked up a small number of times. The CDR3 is CASSLYSGRDYEQFF. In DNA form, the CDR3 reads TGTGCCAGTAGTCTATATAGCGGGAGAGACTATGAGCAGTTCTTC. The V call is TRBV19, the J call TRBJ2-1, with 9 bases fitting TRBD2. This CDR3 has 15 residues. The V gene's germline CDR1 is LNHDA and CDR2 SQIVND (reference sequence). Trimming cost V 5 bases and J 8 bases; bases outside gene matches: 10.

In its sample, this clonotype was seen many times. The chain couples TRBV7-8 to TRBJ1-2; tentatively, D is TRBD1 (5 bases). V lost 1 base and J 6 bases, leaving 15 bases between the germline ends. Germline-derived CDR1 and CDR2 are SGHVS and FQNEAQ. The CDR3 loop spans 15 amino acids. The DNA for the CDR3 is TGTGCCAGCAGCTTAGACCGGACATTAGGGGATGGCTACACCTTC. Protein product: CASSLDRTLGDGYTF.

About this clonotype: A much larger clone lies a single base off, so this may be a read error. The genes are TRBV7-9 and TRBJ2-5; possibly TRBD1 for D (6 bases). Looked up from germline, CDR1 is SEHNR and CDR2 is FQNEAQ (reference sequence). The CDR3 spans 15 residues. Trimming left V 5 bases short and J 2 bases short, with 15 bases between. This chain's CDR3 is CASSLRTAVQETQYF. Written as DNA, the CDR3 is TGTGCCAGCAGCCTCCGGACAGCGGTACAAGAGACCCAGTACTTC.

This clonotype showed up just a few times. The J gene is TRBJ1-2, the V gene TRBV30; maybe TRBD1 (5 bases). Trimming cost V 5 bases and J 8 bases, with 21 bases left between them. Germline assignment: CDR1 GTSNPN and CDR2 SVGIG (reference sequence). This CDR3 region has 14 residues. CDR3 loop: CAWGAGTPKSGYTF. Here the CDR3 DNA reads TGTGCCTGGGGGGCCGGGACCCCTAAGAGCGGCTACACCTTC.

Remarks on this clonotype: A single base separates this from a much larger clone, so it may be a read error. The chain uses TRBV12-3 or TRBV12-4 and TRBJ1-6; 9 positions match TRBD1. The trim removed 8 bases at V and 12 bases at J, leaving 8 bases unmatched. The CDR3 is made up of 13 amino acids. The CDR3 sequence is CASGETTGGPLHF. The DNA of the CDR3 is TGTGCCAGCGGTGAGACGACAGGGGGACCCCTCCACTTT.

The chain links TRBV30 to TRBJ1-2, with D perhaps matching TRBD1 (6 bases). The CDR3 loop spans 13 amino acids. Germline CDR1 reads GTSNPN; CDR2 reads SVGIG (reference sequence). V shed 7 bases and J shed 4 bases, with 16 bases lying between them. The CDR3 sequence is CASSEGGRYGYTF. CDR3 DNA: TGTGCCTCATCAGAGGGGGGACGCTATGGCTACACCTTC.

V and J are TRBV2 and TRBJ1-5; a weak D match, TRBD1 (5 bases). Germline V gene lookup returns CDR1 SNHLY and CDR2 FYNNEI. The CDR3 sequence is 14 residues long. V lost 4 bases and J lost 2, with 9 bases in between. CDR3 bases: TGTGCCAGCAGTGTCTCCAGGGGCAATCAGCCCCAGCATTTT. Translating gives CASSVSRGNQPQHF.